Following are 17 T cell receptor beta chains from one sample sequenced in a study of T cells in Graves' hyperthyroidism and ophthalmopathy. Amplification of TCR beta CDR3 regions was performed using RNA transcripts as template. First-round RT-PCR targeting the TCR CDR3 was performed with the HTBI primer set. MiXCR, run by TCRdb on the multiplex PCR reads, gives a single entry per CDR3 protein. This table has some 370,000 distinct CDR3 sequences, about a sixth appearing once. Sample: blood. These receptors came from a woman under 40 with Graves' hyperthyroidism that later progressed to Graves' ophthalmopathy.

The CDR3 here is CASSLDRGAGGGTEAFF. The CDR3 bases are TGTGCCAGCAGCTTGGACAGGGGGGCGGGAGGGGGCACTGAAGCTTTCTTT. V gene TRBV5-4 combines with J gene TRBJ1-1; 8 bases agree with TRBD1. Trimming removed 0 bases from V and 4 bases from J; junction bases left unmatched: 11. CDR1 SGHNT and CDR2 YYREEE come from the germline V gene (reference sequence). This CDR3 has 17 residues.

This clonotype was seen many times. The gene calls are TRBV6-1 and TRBJ2-4; a possible D gene is TRBD1 (5 bases). CDR3 length: 15 amino acids. V lost 4 bases, J lost 1 base, and 11 bases lay in between. Germline-derived CDR1 and CDR2 are MNHNS and SASEGT. CDR3 nucleotide sequence: TGTGCCAGCAGTGTAGACTGGGGCGCCAAAAACATTCAGTACTTC. Encoded protein: CASSVDWGAKNIQYF.

This clonotype showed up many times. The junction differs from germline at one of its ends, possibly a read error. The V call is TRBV15, the J call TRBJ2-3, with TRBD2 as a possible D gene (7 bases). Per germline, CDR1 LNHNV and CDR2 YYDKDF (reference sequence). The CDR3 contains 20 residues. The chain's CDR3 is CATSSSDWKRGGGGTDTQYF. The CDR3 region has the DNA TGTGCCACCAGCAGCTCCGATTGGAAACGTGGGGGGGGCGGCACGGATACGCAGTATTTT. Full variable domain (outside the CDR3, taken from reference TRBV15 and TRBJ2-3): DAMVIQNPRYQVTQFGKPVTLSCSQTLNHNVMYWYQQKSSQAPKLLFHYYDKDFNNEADTPDNFQSRRPNTSFCFLDIRSPGLGDTAMYLCATSSSDWKRGGGGTDTQYFGPGTRLTVL.

This clonotype showed up just once. The chain couples TRBV12-3 or TRBV12-4 to TRBJ2-7; D remains unclear. V lost 5 bases to trimming and J lost 0 bases, with 14 bases between them. The CDR3 runs to 15 residues. Here the CDR3 reads CASSNYQRSSYEQYV. DNA for the CDR3: TGTGCCAGCAGTAACTATCAAAGGAGCTCCTACGAGCAGTACGTC.

V gene TRBV4-1 combines with J gene TRBJ2-2; tentative D call: TRBD1 (5 bases). Looked up from germline, CDR1 is MGHRA and CDR2 is YSYEKL. Trimming pared 4 bases from V and 3 bases from J, leaving 15 bases between. The CDR3 loop spans 16 amino acids. CDR3: CASSPHPTGYTGELFF. The DNA for the CDR3 is TGCGCCAGCAGCCCCCACCCCACAGGATACACCGGGGAGCTGTTTTTT.

This clonotype was observed at least ten times. The rearrangement joins TRBV20-1 to TRBJ2-5, with D unclear. V gave up 6 bases and J gave up 5 bases, with 10 bases separating them. CDR3 length: 11 amino acids. CDR1 DFQATT and CDR2 SNEGSKA come from the germline V gene (reference sequence). The CDR3 protein is CSARPRETQYF. In DNA form, the CDR3 reads TGCAGTGCCAGACCCAGGGAGACCCAGTACTTC.

This clonotype appeared many times. The chain couples TRBV15 to TRBJ2-1; 13 bases fit TRBD2. Germline CDR1 is LNHNV and CDR2 is YYDKDF (reference sequence). This CDR3 region has 17 residues. V lost 5 bases to trimming and J lost 8 bases; unmatched junction nucleotides: 12. The CDR3 sequence is CATSGTSGRVDSDEQFF. CDR3 coding DNA: TGTGCCACCAGCGGTACTAGCGGGAGGGTTGATAGCGATGAGCAGTTCTTC.

This clonotype was seen a few times. This chain links TRBV11-2 with TRBJ1-3; D remains unclear. The CDR3 length is 17 residues. Germline CDR1 is SGHAT and CDR2 is FQNNGV. The V gene lost 2 bases and the J gene lost 0 bases, with 14 bases spanning the gap. The CDR3 here is CASSLSPEISSGNTIYF. In DNA, the CDR3 is TGTGCCAGCAGCTTATCGCCGGAAATAAGCTCTGGAAACACCATATATTTT. Together with reference TRBV11-2 and TRBJ1-3, the CDR3 gives the full variable domain: EAGVAQSPRYKIIEKRQSVAFWCNPISGHATLYWYQQILGQGPKLLIQFQNNGVVDDSQLPKDRFSAERLKGVDSTLKIQPAKLEDSAVYLCASSLSPEISSGNTIYFGEGSWLTVV.

This clonotype was seen at least ten times. This chain connects TRBV2 to TRBJ2-2; D is unclear. Trimming stripped 6 bases from V and 2 bases from J, with 4 bases between. Germline loops: CDR1 SNHLY, CDR2 FYNNEI. This CDR3 comprises 12 residues. The CDR3 here is CASSSNTGELFF. The CDR3 bases are TGTGCCAGCAGCTCCAACACCGGGGAGCTGTTTTTT.

This clonotype was recorded at least ten times. This rearrangement joins TRBV11-2 to TRBJ2-1; 13 nucleotides align to TRBD2. From germline, CDR1 is SGHAT and CDR2 FQNNGV. The trim removed 5 bases at V and 10 bases at J, leaving 2 bases unmatched. The CDR3 is 13 residues long. CDR3 protein: CASSQGLAGEQFF. The CDR3 bases are TGTGCCAGCAGCCAGGGACTAGCGGGAGAGCAGTTCTTC.

This clonotype came up many times. J is TRBJ2-7 and V is TRBV7-8; 10 nucleotides agree with TRBD2. Germline assignment: CDR1 SGHVS and CDR2 FQNEAQ. V gave up 4 bases and J gave up 5 bases; unmatched junction bases: 5. This CDR3 spans 14 amino acids. This CDR3 reads CASSSSGTSDEQYF. The DNA for the CDR3 is TGTGCCAGCAGCTCGTCCGGGACTAGCGACGAGCAGTACTTC.

This clonotype has only one observation. This sequence joins TRBV7-2 and TRBJ1-1; D not certain. Germline CDR1 reads SGHTA; CDR2 reads FQGNSA. V was shortened by 1 base and J by 6 bases, with 15 bases between the two germline ends. The CDR3 runs 15 residues. CDR3: CASSLEMGAGSEAFF. The CDR3 DNA reads as TGTGCCAGCAGCTTAGAGATGGGCGCGGGTTCTGAAGCTTTCTTT.

V usage is TRBV19 and J usage is TRBJ2-7; D gene uncertain. This CDR3 is built from 14 residues. Germline CDR1 is LNHDA and CDR2 is SQIVND (reference sequence). V dropped 4 bases and J dropped 4 bases, with 14 bases sitting between them. The CDR3 loop reads CASSNLDANYEQYF. The CDR3 DNA reads TGTGCCAGTAGTAATCTGGACGCAAATTACGAGCAGTACTTC.

This clonotype was detected only once. The V call is TRBV2, the J call TRBJ2-3; 13 bases match TRBD2. CDR3 size: 16 residues. CDR1 and CDR2 from the germline V gene are SNHLY and FYNNEI. V shed 4 bases and J 5 bases; nucleotides not matched to a gene: 6. CDR3: CASSGTSGGRVDTQYF. CDR3 DNA: TGTGCCAGCAGTGGGACTAGCGGGGGTCGAGTAGATACGCAGTATTTT.

The sample holds many counts of this clonotype. The CDR3 DNA follows: TGTGCCAGCAGTTTATCCAGCGGGAGGAACCGGGGTCCGTGGGAGCAGTACTTC. Translation gives CASSLSSGRNRGPWEQYF. The chain uses TRBV12-3 or TRBV12-4 and TRBJ2-7, with TRBD2 identical over 9 bases. The ends lost 2 bases at V and 7 bases at J; junction bases unmatched: 18. CDR3 length equals 18 residues.

This clonotype was seen repeatedly, ten times or more. This rearrangement joins TRBV3-1 to TRBJ1-1; 9 bases agree with TRBD1. V dropped 4 bases and J dropped 3; count of bases not matched to a gene: 9. The CDR3 length is 16 residues. Germline CDR1 and CDR2: LGHDT and YNNKEL (reference sequence). The CDR3 here is CASSPLQGAPDTEAFF. The CDR3 DNA sequence: TGTGCCAGCAGCCCTCTACAGGGGGCGCCGGACACTGAAGCTTTCTTT.

The chain couples TRBV6-1 to TRBJ2-2; no clear D gene. This CDR3 contains 13 residues. Germline V lookup: CDR1 MNHNS, CDR2 SASEGT. V dropped 0 bases and J dropped 6 bases, with 5 bases sitting between them. The chain's CDR3 is CASSEAWAGELFF. CDR3 coding DNA: TGTGCCAGCAGTGAAGCATGGGCCGGGGAGCTGTTTTTT.